The T cell receptor (beta chain) under discussion was sequenced for a study of T cell responses to AZD1222 COVID-19 vaccine listed by TCRdb under 2021. General notes on the study: A total of approximately 250 trial participants underwent TCR sequencing, of whom about 210 had received two doses of AZD1222 and approximately 25 had received two doses of the MenACWY control vaccine. Trial participants were enrolled into age subgroups of 18-55, 56-69 and 70-plus years, which contained 148, 28 and 57 TCR-sequenced participants, respectively. Beyond this particular receptor, the publication reports: The 56-69-year group was small, and its depth increase did not reach significance, likely because of low power. Because no day 14 peak-response samples were available, the repertoires could be characterized only after the peak T cell response. Participants were mostly white British, with more females than males. The authors suggested clonal diversity may have been underestimated. Conclusions about previously exposed vaccinees were limited because only six AZD1222 recipients were SARS-CoV-2 seropositive at baseline. Reportedly, close to half of the unique spike-specific TCRs recognized epitopes lying outside the regions that are mutated in the B.1.351 and B.1.1.7 variants. CD4 TCRs associated with the vaccine covered the entire spike protein, and the dominant responses were in regions 160-218 and 743-854. A significant rise in spike-specific TCR breadth and depth was observed after two AZD1222 doses relative to day 0 and relative to MenACWY recipients.

A note on this clone: There is no known antigen for this receptor. Per-base quality was not reported, and no clone a single base away is much larger than it.

Here V drops 1 base and J drops 5 bases, and the junction holds 9 bases not matched to any gene. Its CDR3 holds 17 amino acids, cysteine through phenylalanine. Only the CDR3 DNA is retained, 51 bases long and in frame from the first base. CDR1 is given as SGHTA and CDR2 as FQGNSA, both from the germline V gene. The CDR3 regions of human TCRbeta chains were analyzed by immunosequencing. The original pipeline was this. Repertoire TCRs were checked for matches against a reference library of SARS-CoV-2-specific TCRs that had been generated using the MIRA antigen-specificity platform. Breadth was defined as the fraction of unique TCRs that were SARS-CoV-2-associated. Depth was defined as the fraction of total T cells that were SARS-CoV-2-associated. Using the MIRA data, each spike-specific TCR was assigned both to the spike region to which the TCR was reactive and to a CD4 or CD8 class. Log10-transformed breadth and depth values were compared by one-way ANOVA with Sidak's multiple comparisons tests. Entries here come from immuneACCESS through TCRdb and include only in-frame sequences with V and J called. Some clones fail to appear in such tables; in the studies checked, an unresolved V gene covers under half of the shortfall, and the cause of the remainder is unknown. V and J calls and clone size are as listed in that table; D and trimming were resolved from the DNA. The sample includes 150,000 to 200,000 clones, with approximately 94% observed a single time. The biggest ten clones account for approximately 5.5% of the sample.

In light of the paper, this sample's time point label describes: about 28 days (+/-7) after the second vaccine dose. AZD1222 recipients whose second dose came at about 4 weeks and those whose second dose came at about 12 weeks were combined into one group, since spike-specific TCR depth and breadth did not differ between the two schedules. Samples from vaccinated people were obtained from the UK trials COV001 and COV002, which included a single-blind randomized controlled phase 2/3 trial of AZD1222 (ChAdOx1 nCoV-19) in healthy adults. Trial participant PBMC samples were collected at day 0 and day 28 after the second dose for TCRbeta chain sequencing.

Sequences were derived from peripheral blood, sampled 28 days after the second AZD1222 dose. The source of this sequence is an adult who received the AZD1222 COVID-19 vaccine. This sequence uses TRBV7-2 and TRBJ2-3; TRBD2 aligns with 10 central bases. CDR3 sequence: CASSLEIAGGTRDTQYF. Here is the DNA: TGTGCCAGCAGCTTAGAAATAGCGGGGGGTACAAGAGATACGCAGTATTTT.